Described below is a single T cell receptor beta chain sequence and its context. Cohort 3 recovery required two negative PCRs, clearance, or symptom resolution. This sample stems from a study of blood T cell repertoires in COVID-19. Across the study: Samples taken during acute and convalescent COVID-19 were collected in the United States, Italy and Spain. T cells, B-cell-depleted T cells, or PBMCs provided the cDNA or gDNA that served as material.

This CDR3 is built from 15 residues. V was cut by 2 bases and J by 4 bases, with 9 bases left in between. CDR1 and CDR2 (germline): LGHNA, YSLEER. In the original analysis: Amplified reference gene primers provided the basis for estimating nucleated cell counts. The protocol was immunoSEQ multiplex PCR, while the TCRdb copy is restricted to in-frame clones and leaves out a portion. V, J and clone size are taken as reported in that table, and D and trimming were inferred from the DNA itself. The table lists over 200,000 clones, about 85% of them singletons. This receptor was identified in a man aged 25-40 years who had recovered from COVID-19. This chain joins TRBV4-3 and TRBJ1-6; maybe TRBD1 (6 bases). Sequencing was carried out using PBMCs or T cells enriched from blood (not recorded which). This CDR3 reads CASSQSTGYNSPLHF. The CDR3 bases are TGCGCCAGCAGCCAATCTACAGGGTATAATTCACCCCTCCACTTT.